This entry features one T cell receptor beta chain sequence. Its antigen remains unidentified. This sample is drawn from a study of shared clonotypes between healthy human individuals. Assay execution proceeded at the deep level. Data came from immunoSEQ multiplex PCR; TCRdb stores just in-frame clones and leaves some out. The table records 650,000 to 750,000 clones, 60% to 80% of them present only once. Study observations and caveats: An expected dependence of interdonor clonotype sharing on sequencing depth was noted.

Deletions cut 3 bases from V and 6 bases from J, with 11 bases between. CDR1 is SGHTA, CDR2 FQGTGA, per germline. The CDR3 has 14 amino acids. Sequenced material: memory CD4+ T cells sorted from blood. Subset reported: CD45RA-negative fraction. The origin of this receptor is a woman under 40 in good health. The gene calls are TRBV7-3 and TRBJ2-2, with D uncertain. CDR3: CASSFDRRSGELFF. The CDR3 nucleotides are TGTGCCAGCAGCTTCGACCGGCGCTCCGGGGAGCTGTTTTTT.